Below, 20 T cell receptor beta chains from the same sample are listed, as sequenced in a study of T cell responses to AZD1222 COVID-19 vaccine. Sequenced by immunoSEQ multiplex PCR; TCRdb stores in-frame clones only, minus some. The table lists fewer than 85,000 clones, 75% to 90% of them singletons, with about 9.6% in the top ten. Material: peripheral blood, obtained 28 days after the second AZD1222 dose. The source of these receptors is an adult who received the AZD1222 COVID-19 vaccine.

The genes are TRBV15 and TRBJ1-5, with D uncertain. CDR1 and CDR2 from the germline V gene are LNHNV and YYDKDF (reference sequence). The ends were cut back, 0 bases at V and 6 bases at J, with 9 bases in the middle. The CDR3 consists of 14 residues. DNA of the CDR3: TGTGCCACCAGCAGAGATCCGGTCCCTCAGCCCCAGCATTTT. This gives the protein CATSRDPVPQPQHF.

This clone has just a few counts. The genes are TRBV15 and TRBJ2-7; D may correspond to TRBD1 or TRBD2 (5 bases each). The CDR3 is 13 amino acids. V was clipped by 9 bases and J by 0 bases, with 12 bases between them. Germline CDR1 LNHNV, CDR2 YYDKDF (reference sequence). CDR3 residues: CATGDGSSYEQYF. DNA of the CDR3: TGTGCCACGGGGGACGGAAGCTCCTACGAGCAGTACTTC.

This sequence joins TRBV19 and TRBJ1-5; no reliable D call. The CDR3 is made up of 15 amino acids. Germline CDR1 LNHDA, CDR2 SQIVND (reference sequence). Trimming took 7 bases from V and 4 from J, leaving 17 bases between them. DNA of the CDR3: TGTGCCAGTATAGCTTCAGGCAGCCAAAATCAGCCCCAGCATTTT. This gives the protein CASIASGSQNQPQHF.

In DNA, the CDR3 is TGTGCCAGTAGTCCTGGGGGAGGGTTCGGTGAAAAACTGTTTTTT. This gives the protein CASSPGGGFGEKLFF. V and J are TRBV19 and TRBJ1-4; D may be TRBD1 (5 bases). V lost 5 bases and J 7 bases, leaving 17 bases between the germline ends. The CDR3 covers 15 residues. The germline gives CDR1 LNHDA, CDR2 SQIVND (reference sequence).

The chain links TRBV18 to TRBJ1-3; D remains unclear. CDR3 length: 13 amino acids. Germline assignment: CDR1 KGHSH and CDR2 LQKENI. V was pared by 5 bases and J by 4 bases, with 9 bases between. The CDR3 DNA follows: TGTGCCAGCTCAGTGGTTGGCGGAAACACCATATATTTT. Translating gives CASSVVGGNTIYF.

The chain has TRBV7-3 and TRBJ1-6, with D hard to call. The CDR3 runs to 13 residues. Trimming pared 3 bases from V and 14 bases from J, leaving 14 bases between. Germline-derived CDR1 and CDR2 are SGHTA and FQGTGA. The CDR3 nucleotides read TGTGCCAGCAGCTTGGGTCCGGGAGCGACCCTCCACTTT. Translating it yields CASSLGPGATLHF. Together with reference TRBV7-3 and TRBJ1-6, the CDR3 gives the full variable domain: GAGVSQTPSNKVTEKGKYVELRCDPISGHTALYWYRQSLGQGPEFLIYFQGTGAADDSGLPNDRFFAVRPEGSVSTLKIQRTERGDSAVYLCASSLGPGATLHFGNGTRLTVT.

The chain combines TRBV5-1 with TRBJ2-3; possibly TRBD1 for D (8 bases). This CDR3 comprises 17 residues. V dropped 4 bases and J dropped 2 bases, with 20 bases sitting between them. The germline gives CDR1 SGHRS, CDR2 YFSETQ. This CDR3 is CASSLLTTGDYTDTQYF. CDR3 DNA: TGCGCCAGCAGCCTACTTACGACAGGGGACTACACAGATACGCAGTATTTT.

This rearrangement joins TRBV4-1 to TRBJ2-7; D is perhaps TRBD2 (5 bases). V dropped 1 base and J dropped 0 bases, with 10 bases sitting between them. The germline gives CDR1 MGHRA, CDR2 YSYEKL. The CDR3 is 15 amino acids. The CDR3 spells CASSQGLWSSYEQYV. CDR3 in DNA: TGCGCCAGCAGCCAAGGACTATGGAGCTCCTACGAGCAGTACGTC.

CDR3 protein: CASNPRTGLYGYTF. DNA for the CDR3: TGTGCCAGCAACCCCCGGACGGGACTCTATGGCTACACCTTC. The J gene is TRBJ1-2, the V gene TRBV6-2 or TRBV6-3; D possibly corresponds to TRBD1 (5 bases). The V end was cut by 7 bases, the J end by 4 bases, with 16 bases between. Germline values: CDR1 MNHEY, CDR2 SVGEGT. The CDR3 spans 14 residues.

The rearrangement links TRBV2 to TRBJ1-5, with D possibly being TRBD1 (6 bases). V gave up 4 bases and J gave up 7 bases, with 14 bases separating them. The CDR3 sequence is 14 residues long. Germline lookup yields CDR1 SNHLY and CDR2 FYNNEI. CDR3 DNA sequence: TGTGCCAGCAGTGCCGGGGGGCCGGGGCAGCCCCAGCATTTT. As protein: CASSAGGPGQPQHF. Full variable domain (rest looked up from reference TRBV2 and TRBJ1-5): EPEVTQTPSHQVTQMGQEVILRCVPISNHLYFYWYRQILGQKVEFLVSFYNNEISEKSEIFDDQFSVERPDGSNFTLKIRSTKLEDSAMYFCASSAGGPGQPQHFGDGTRLSIL.

This sequence joins TRBV5-1 and TRBJ2-1, with unresolved D. Per the germline V gene, CDR1 is SGHRS and CDR2 is YFSETQ. V lost 5 bases and J lost 0, with 9 bases in between. CDR3 size: 14 residues. The CDR3 region is CASRPESSYNEQFF. The CDR3 DNA sequence: TGCGCCAGCAGACCGGAGAGCTCCTACAATGAGCAGTTCTTC.

The genes are TRBV10-3 and TRBJ2-5; D is unclear. Germline V gene data show CDR1 as ENHRY and CDR2 as SYGVKD. The CDR3 length is 14 residues. V lost 6 bases, J lost 1 base, and 12 bases lay in between. CDR3 protein: CAISPSGSQETQYF. Here the CDR3 DNA reads TGTGCCATCAGCCCTAGTGGCTCCCAAGAGACCCAGTACTTC.

This chain links TRBV6-2 or TRBV6-3 with TRBJ1-5; TRBD1 matches at 7 bases. The CDR3 covers 15 residues. V dropped 5 bases and J dropped 5; count of bases not matched to a gene: 9. Germline V gene sequence: CDR1 MNHEY, CDR2 SVGEGT. This chain's CDR3 is CASSETGILHQPQHF. The CDR3 DNA sequence: TGTGCCAGCAGTGAGACAGGGATACTCCATCAGCCCCAGCATTTT.

The chain uses TRBV11-1 and TRBJ1-1; D gene unclear. Germline CDR1 SGHAT, CDR2 FQDESV (reference sequence). This CDR3 is 14 amino acids long. Trimming took off 1 base at V and 1 base at J, with 7 bases between the two ends. CDR3 protein: CASSLGAANTEAFF. For the CDR3, the DNA is TGTGCCAGCAGCTTAGGGGCCGCGAACACTGAAGCTTTCTTT.

The chain couples TRBV6-1 to TRBJ1-1; D gene uncertain. The CDR3 totals 13 residues. Germline values: CDR1 MNHNS, CDR2 SASEGT. The V end was cut by 1 base, the J end by 2 bases, with 5 bases between. CDR3 sequence reads: CASSEVINTEAFF. In DNA form, the CDR3 reads TGTGCCAGCAGTGAAGTAATAAACACTGAAGCTTTCTTT.

The chain employs TRBV15 and TRBJ2-2; 10 bases match TRBD2. Germline V gene lookup returns CDR1 LNHNV and CDR2 YYDKDF (reference sequence). The CDR3 loop spans 18 amino acids. Trimming took 5 bases from V and 1 from J; bases not matched to a gene: 10. CDR3 loop: CATSYGLAGAKNTGELFF. The DNA of the CDR3 is TGTGCCACCAGCTACGGGCTAGCGGGGGCAAAGAACACCGGGGAGCTGTTTTTT.

This clone turned up a few times. The rearrangement joins TRBV27 to TRBJ2-7; D remains unclear. The CDR3 contains 13 residues. Per germline, CDR1 MNHEY and CDR2 SMNVEV (reference sequence). V was trimmed by 2 bases and J by 2 bases, leaving 7 bases between them. The CDR3 region is CASSLGRTYEQYF. The DNA for the CDR3 is TGTGCCAGCAGTTTAGGCAGGACCTACGAGCAGTACTTC.

This clone was picked up a small number of times. The chain links TRBV12-3 or TRBV12-4 to TRBJ2-1; unclear D gene. The CDR3 runs 12 residues. Deletions cut 0 bases from V and 10 bases from J, with 7 bases between. For the CDR3, the DNA is TGTGCCAGCAGTTTAGCGGGGTTCGAGCAGTTCTTC. It codes for CASSLAGFEQFF.

This chain connects TRBV7-9 to TRBJ2-1; unclear D gene. The CDR3 contains 15 residues. Trimming took 3 bases from V and 4 from J, leaving 13 bases between them. The germline V gene has CDR1 SEHNR and CDR2 FQNEAQ (reference sequence). In DNA form, the CDR3 reads TGTGCCAGCAGCTTGGCGGCGGCTCGGTACAATGAGCAGTTCTTC. Amino acid sequence: CASSLAAARYNEQFF.

The V and J genes are TRBV10-3 and TRBJ1-2, with D possibly TRBD1 on 6 matching bases. V was shortened by 5 bases and J by 6 bases, with 13 bases between the two germline ends. Per germline, CDR1 ENHRY and CDR2 SYGVKD. The CDR3 spans 13 residues. The CDR3 DNA reads as TGTGCCATCAGTACAGGGTGGGTAGATGGCTACACCTTC. It is translated as CAISTGWVDGYTF.